This TCR beta chain was identified in a study of cytomegalovirus exposure and HLA in healthy donors. Data came from immunoSEQ multiplex PCR; TCRdb stores just in-frame clones and leaves some out. The data contain about 130,000 clones, 85% to 95% of them seen just once; the ten biggest clones take up 1% to 1.5%. Study-level results: According to a subsequent analysis, TCR clusters identified in the first cohort showed a tendency to co-occur across the approximately 130 validation repertoires. For cytomegalovirus status, the classifier reportedly gave diagnoses with high specificity and sensitivity.

Trimming took 0 bases from V and 5 from J; bases not matched to a gene: 9. Looked up from germline, CDR1 is SGHRS and CDR2 is YFSETQ. The CDR3 covers 16 residues. The table lists this clone with a count of one. What it binds is not known. V usage is TRBV5-1 and J usage is TRBJ2-5, with TRBD2 matching over 8 bases. What was sequenced was PBMCs. This TCR was sampled from a woman aged 18-29 years in good health and CMV-seronegative. CDR3 region: CASSLADRAGAETQYF. The CDR3 DNA is TGCGCCAGCAGCTTGGCGGACCGAGCGGGGGCGGAGACCCAGTACTTC.